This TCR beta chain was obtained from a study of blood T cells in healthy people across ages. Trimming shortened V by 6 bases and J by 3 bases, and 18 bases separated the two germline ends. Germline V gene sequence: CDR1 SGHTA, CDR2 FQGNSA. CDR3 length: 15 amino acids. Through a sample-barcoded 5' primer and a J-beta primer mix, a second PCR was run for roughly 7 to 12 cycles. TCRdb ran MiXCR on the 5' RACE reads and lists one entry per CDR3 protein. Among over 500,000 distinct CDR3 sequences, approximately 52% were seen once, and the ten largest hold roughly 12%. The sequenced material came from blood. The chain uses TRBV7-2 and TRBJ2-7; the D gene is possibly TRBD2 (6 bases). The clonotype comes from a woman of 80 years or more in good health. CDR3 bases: TGTGCCAGCAGGAGATTCCCGACTAGACTCTACGAGCAGTACTTC. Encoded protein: CASRRFPTRLYEQYF.